Listed here is a single T cell receptor (beta chain). Its antigen remains unidentified. TCRdb independently ran MiXCR on the RT-PCR reads; one entry per CDR3 protein. The sample lists 150,000 to 200,000 distinct CDR3 sequences; 9.5% to 13% were seen once. The sample comes from a study of response to subunit inactivated influenza vaccine. Study outcomes and limitations: New T cells are recruited in small numbers by each seasonal influenza vaccination, according to the authors' suggestion.

Looked up from germline, CDR1 is SNHLY and CDR2 is FYNNEI. The CDR3 is 12 amino acids. V was shortened by 6 bases and J by 5 bases, with 10 bases between the two germline ends. The V and J genes are TRBV2 and TRBJ1-2, with D maybe TRBD1 (5 bases). The clonotype comes from a man aged 45-65 years who received an inactivated influenza vaccine. Sequences were derived from non-naive T cells sorted from PBMCs, sampled about 40 days after vaccination. The CDR3 DNA reads TGTGCCAGCAGCCGGGACCAATATGGCTACACCTTC. It encodes CASSRDQYGYTF.